This passage covers 20 T cell receptor beta chains from one sample sequenced in a study of human thymus T cells. Assay used: immunoSEQ multiplex PCR; TCRdb lists only in-frame clones, some missing. Here the sample spans tens of thousands of clones, approximately 95% being singletons. Corrective heart surgery yielded the resections from which the thymus tissue came. Sequenced sample: thymus tissue. The receptors here all came from a girl less than two years old with a congenital heart defect but otherwise immunologically healthy.

The chain couples TRBV2 to TRBJ2-1; TRBD1 or TRBD2 may be the D gene (5 bases each). Germline loops: CDR1 SNHLY, CDR2 FYNNEI. The V end was cut by 7 bases, the J end by 6 bases, with 31 bases between. The CDR3 extends over 19 amino acids. CDR3 loop: CASTPLGTPGSPYRNEQFF. The CDR3 nucleotides read TGTGCCAGCACCCCATTGGGGACCCCGGGGTCCCCTTATCGCAATGAGCAGTTCTTC.

This clone was detected once. The V call is TRBV9, the J call TRBJ1-4, with D tentatively TRBD1 (6 bases). V lost 5 bases and J lost 0, with 17 bases in between. The CDR3 contains 17 residues. The germline CDR1 and CDR2 sequences are SGDLS and YYNGEE. The CDR3: CASSRGQPFPTNEKLFF. CDR3 coding DNA: TGTGCCAGCAGTCGCGGACAGCCATTTCCAACTAATGAAAAACTGTTTTTT. The complete variable domain, with remaining parts taken from reference TRBV9 and TRBJ1-4, reads DSGVTQTPKHLITATGQRVTLRCSPRSGDLSVYWYQQSLDQGLQFLIQYYNGEERAKGNILERFSAQQFPDLHSELNLSSLELGDSALYFCASSRGQPFPTNEKLFFGSGTQLSVL.

This sequence joins TRBV19 and TRBJ2-7, with D possibly being TRBD2 (6 bases). Germline V gene sequence: CDR1 LNHDA, CDR2 SQIVND (reference sequence). The V end was cut by 3 bases, the J end by 2 bases, with 17 bases between. This CDR3 comprises 16 residues. CDR3 DNA sequence: TGTGCCAGTAGTATCGCCTGGGGACTGGGACCCTACGAGCAGTACTTC. Protein product: CASSIAWGLGPYEQYF.

J is TRBJ2-5 and V is TRBV15, with TRBD1 matching 8 bases. The CDR3 extends over 15 amino acids. V lost 1 base and J lost 5; bases outside the gene matches: 6. Germline CDR1 LNHNV, CDR2 YYDKDF (reference sequence). The CDR3 reads CATSRGDRGGETQYF. CDR3 sequence (DNA): TGTGCCACCAGCAGAGGCGACAGGGGAGGCGAGACCCAGTACTTC.

This sequence joins TRBV28 and TRBJ1-5; TRBD1 is a possible D gene (6 bases). The V end lost 2 bases, the J end lost 4 bases, and 24 bases lay between the germline ends. CDR3 length: 19 residues. The germline CDR1 and CDR2 sequences are MDHEN and SYDVKM. The chain's CDR3 is CASSLGGHRAQLFNQPQHF. For the CDR3, the DNA is TGTGCCAGCAGTTTAGGGGGCCACAGAGCTCAGCTATTTAATCAGCCCCAGCATTTT.

The J gene is TRBJ1-1, the V gene TRBV2, with TRBD1 matching 7 bases. The CDR3 has 13 residues. Germline CDR1 and CDR2: SNHLY and FYNNEI. V lost 8 bases to trimming and J lost 5 bases; unmatched junction nucleotides: 8. DNA for the CDR3: TGTGCCAGCTCGGGACAGTTGGGTACTGAAGCTTTCTTT. Protein product: CASSGQLGTEAFF. Based on the CDR3 plus reference TRBV2 and TRBJ1-1, the full variable domain is EPEVTQTPSHQVTQMGQEVILRCVPISNHLYFYWYRQILGQKVEFLVSFYNNEISEKSEIFDDQFSVERPDGSNFTLKIRSTKLEDSAMYFCASSGQLGTEAFFGQGTRLTVV.

The chain has TRBV7-6 and TRBJ1-1; unclear D gene. The CDR3 runs to 14 residues. The V and J ends lost 1 base and 1 base respectively, with 7 bases between them. Germline assignment: CDR1 SGHVS and CDR2 FNYEAQ. Written as DNA, the CDR3 is TGTGCCAGCAGCTTAGGACTGCCGAACACTGAAGCTTTCTTT. Translating it yields CASSLGLPNTEAFF.

This chain connects TRBV11-2 to TRBJ2-7; 8 nucleotides line up with TRBD1. V trimming: 1 base; J trimming: 3 bases; junction bases outside the gene matches: 14. This CDR3 has 18 amino acids. The germline gives CDR1 SGHAT, CDR2 FQNNGV. CDR3 amino acids: CASSLVRMGGQGCYEQYF. The CDR3 coding sequence is TGTGCCAGCAGCTTAGTCCGGATGGGCGGACAGGGTTGCTACGAGCAGTACTTC.

This rearrangement joins TRBV7-2 to TRBJ2-4; D is perhaps TRBD2 (6 bases). CDR1 SGHTA and CDR2 FQGNSA come from the germline V gene. The V end lost 5 bases, the J end lost 5 bases, and 10 bases lay between the germline ends. This CDR3 spans 13 amino acids. The CDR3 is CASSRDLENIQYF. Written as DNA, the CDR3 is TGTGCCAGCAGCAGGGACTTAGAAAACATTCAGTACTTC.

This chain joins TRBV30 and TRBJ2-1; D call uncertain. There are 13 residues in the CDR3. V was pared by 5 bases and J by 4 bases, with 12 bases between. Germline loops: CDR1 GTSNPN, CDR2 SVGIG (reference sequence). In nucleotides, the CDR3 is TGTGCCTGGTCGGAGACCCATTACAATGAGCAGTTCTTC. Translated: CAWSETHYNEQFF.

This chain links TRBV25-1 with TRBJ2-2, with 9 bases lining up with TRBD1. Unmatched junction bases numbered 9, after V lost 4 bases and J lost 0 bases. CDR3 length equals 18 residues. Germline V gives CDR1 MGHDK, CDR2 SYGVNS. The CDR3 protein is CASSGPGQGLANTGELFF. The CDR3 nucleotides read TGTGCCAGCAGTGGACCGGGACAGGGTTTAGCGAACACCGGGGAGCTGTTTTTT.

V usage is TRBV14 and J usage is TRBJ2-1; TRBD2 matches at 7 bases. The CDR3 is 16 amino acids. Per the germline V gene, CDR1 is SGHDN and CDR2 is FVKESK. Trimming took 3 bases from V and 4 from J; bases not matched to a gene: 9. CDR3 bases: TGTGCCAGCAGCCAGGTAGGGGCTAGCGGTTACAATGAGCAGTTCTTC. Translating it yields CASSQVGASGYNEQFF.

The V gene is TRBV5-1, the J gene TRBJ2-3, with D perhaps given as TRBD1 or TRBD2 (5 bases each). Trimming cost V 0 bases and J 2 bases, with 19 bases left between them. The CDR3 extends over 18 amino acids. Germline V gene data show CDR1 as SGHRS and CDR2 as YFSETQ. CDR3 in amino acids: CASSLVEGNQGYTDTQYF. The DNA of the CDR3 is TGCGCCAGCAGCTTGGTTGAGGGGAATCAGGGTTACACAGATACGCAGTATTTT.

V gene TRBV30 combines with J gene TRBJ2-4; D is perhaps TRBD1 or TRBD2 (5 bases each). V lost 8 bases to trimming and J lost 1 base, with 9 bases between them. CDR3 length: 12 residues. The germline V gene encodes CDR1 GTSNPN and CDR2 SVGIG (reference sequence). This chain's CDR3 is CAEGTAKNIQYF. The CDR3 DNA is TGTGCCGAAGGGACCGCCAAAAACATTCAGTACTTC.

J is TRBJ1-4 and V is TRBV4-3, with 9 positions matching TRBD1. Germline CDR1 LGHNA, CDR2 YSLEER. J was trimmed by 5 bases and V by 4 bases; bases with no gene match: 8. CDR3 length: 16 amino acids. CDR3 region: CASSPRPGTGNEKLFF. In DNA, the CDR3 is TGCGCCAGCAGCCCCCGCCCAGGGACAGGGAATGAAAAACTGTTTTTT.

Only one count was recorded for this clone. The genes are TRBV15 and TRBJ1-2; possibly TRBD1 for D (5 bases). Trimming cost V 5 bases and J 2 bases, with 9 bases left between them. The CDR3 is 13 residues long. CDR1 LNHNV and CDR2 YYDKDF come from the germline V gene (reference sequence). In nucleotides, the CDR3 is TGTGCCACCAGCTTCGGGACGAACTATGGCTACACCTTC. This gives the protein CATSFGTNYGYTF.

The genes are TRBV18 and TRBJ2-7; tentative D call: TRBD2 (5 bases). With 5 bases removed from V and 0 bases from J, the gap between germline ends came to 11 bases. From germline, CDR1 is KGHSH and CDR2 LQKENI. The CDR3 is 14 residues long. CDR3 DNA sequence: TGTGCCAGCTCATCGAAAACTAGCTCCTACGAGCAGTACTTC. Translation: CASSSKTSSYEQYF.

This chain joins TRBV7-2 and TRBJ2-3, with a tentative D call TRBD1 (5 bases). Trimming left V 1 base short and J 2 bases short, with 10 bases between. From germline, CDR1 is SGHTA and CDR2 FQGNSA. This CDR3 contains 15 residues. The CDR3: CASSLGGYYTDTQYF. For the CDR3, the DNA is TGTGCCAGCAGCTTAGGGGGCTATTACACAGATACGCAGTATTTT.

The chain joins TRBV29-1 to TRBJ2-1, with D possibly matching TRBD1 (5 bases). CDR1 SQVTM and CDR2 ANQGSEA come from the germline V gene. The CDR3 consists of 14 residues. V was trimmed by 6 bases and J by 5 bases, leaving 17 bases between them. CDR3 protein: CSVGPRQSHNEQFF. Here the CDR3 DNA reads TGCAGCGTAGGGCCCAGACAGAGCCACAATGAGCAGTTCTTC.

This chain uses TRBV19 with TRBJ1-1; the match to TRBD1 covers 7 bases. V shed 5 bases, J shed 0 bases, and the junction held 27 bases outside the gene matches. Looked up from germline, CDR1 is LNHDA and CDR2 is SQIVND (reference sequence). This CDR3 region has 22 residues. This CDR3 reads CASSSPEGAFLTEGVMNTEAFF. Written as DNA, the CDR3 is TGTGCCAGTAGTTCGCCCGAGGGGGCCTTCCTTACCGAGGGTGTCATGAACACTGAAGCTTTCTTT.